This T cell receptor beta chain was sequenced in a study of technical replicates of blood from a handful of donors. The CDR3 is 19 amino acids. Trimming took 4 bases from V and 0 from J; bases not matched to a gene: 17. The germline CDR1 and CDR2 sequences are SQVTM and ANQGSEA. TCRdb keeps only in-frame clones here, not all; method: immunoSEQ multiplex PCR. Altogether some 80,000 clones are present, around 92% being singletons, with the ten largest covering about 0.37%. This chain uses TRBV29-1 with TRBJ2-7; 11 bases fit TRBD2. The sample was T cells isolated from PBMCs. The TCR originated in a human donor in good health. The CDR3 is CSVALGLADDINNSYEQYF. CDR3 nucleotide sequence: TGCAGCGTTGCCCTGGGACTAGCGGACGATATTAACAACTCCTACGAGCAGTACTTC.